This section outlines one T cell receptor (beta chain) sequence together with its context. What it recognizes is unknown. The CDR3 has 15 amino acids. Germline-derived CDR1 and CDR2 are MNHEY and SVGAGI. V shed 5 bases and J 7 bases; nucleotides not matched to a gene: 12. This sample is part of a study of PD-1 blockade in classical Hodgkin lymphoma. General study findings and limits: CD4+ TCR diversity, unlike CD8+, climbed significantly by C4D1.

As to time point: cycle 4 day 1 (C4D1), after less than 7 weeks of nivolumab. Each patient relapsed following autologous stem cell transplantation, and prior brentuximab vedotin exposure differed. The table came from immunoSEQ multiplex PCR; TCRdb's copy has only in-frame clones and leaves some out. The sample includes about 85,000 clones, 90% of them seen just once. The source was peripheral blood mononuclear cells (PBMCs), collected before the fourth cycle of nivolumab. The receptor was derived from a human donor with classical Hodgkin lymphoma. V gene TRBV6-5 combines with J gene TRBJ2-3; 7 bases agree with TRBD2. This CDR3 is CASSTDLNSGNTQYF. The CDR3 DNA sequence: TGTGCCAGCAGTACCGATCTGAACAGCGGGAATACGCAGTATTTT.